This record concerns one T cell receptor (beta chain) sequence. The sample is drawn from a study of shared clonotypes between healthy human individuals. Study-level background: Per-donor plates numbered three CD4 naive, three CD4 memory, two CD8 naive and one CD8 memory.

TCRdb keeps only in-frame clones here, not all; method: immunoSEQ multiplex PCR. The repertoire holds about 2.3 million clones, with 92% as singletons. Trimming pared 2 bases from V and 5 bases from J, leaving 4 bases between. The germline V gene has CDR1 ENHRY and CDR2 SYGVKD. This CDR3 comprises 11 residues. Sequenced input: naive CD4+ T cells from PBMCs. Subset reported: CD45RA+ positively selected. V and J are TRBV10-3 and TRBJ2-7; D ambiguous. The source of this sequence is a man aged 18 to 29 in good health. Some clones in this sample may be carry-over from other donors' samples. For the CDR3, the DNA is TGTGCCATCAGTGAGGCCGACGAGCAGTACTTC. This sequence encodes CAISEADEQYF.